This T cell receptor beta chain appears in the sequencing data of a study of vaccination effects on CD4 cells after COVID-19. ViraFEST used viral peptide pools to expand antigen-specific CD4+ T cells before sequencing. The culture ran for roughly ten days before CD4+ T cells were isolated. Each participant received a vaccine that was either BNT162b2 or mRNA-1273, given as two doses. Concerning this clone itself: The target antigen is unknown.

The data were produced by immunoSEQ multiplex PCR, yet TCRdb's version contains in-frame clones alone and is incomplete. The sample holds about 69,000 clones; roughly three quarters are singletons and the top ten take approximately 0.95%. V gave up 3 bases and J gave up 0 bases, with 13 bases separating them. This CDR3 is 17 amino acids long. Germline V gene lookup returns CDR1 SGHDT and CDR2 YYEEEE. This clonotype was obtained from a human donor who received a COVID-19 vaccine. Sequences were derived from CD4+ T cells from PBMCs cultured with HCoV-OC43 spike peptides, sampled after COVID-19 vaccination. The subset denotes: HCoV-OC43 spike overlapping peptide pool stimulation. This chain links TRBV5-6 with TRBJ2-6, with D perhaps matching TRBD1 or TRBD2 (5 bases each). The CDR3 DNA is TGTGCCAGCAGCTCGGGACCGACCCACTCTGGGGCCAACGTCCTGACTTTC. This gives the protein CASSSGPTHSGANVLTF.